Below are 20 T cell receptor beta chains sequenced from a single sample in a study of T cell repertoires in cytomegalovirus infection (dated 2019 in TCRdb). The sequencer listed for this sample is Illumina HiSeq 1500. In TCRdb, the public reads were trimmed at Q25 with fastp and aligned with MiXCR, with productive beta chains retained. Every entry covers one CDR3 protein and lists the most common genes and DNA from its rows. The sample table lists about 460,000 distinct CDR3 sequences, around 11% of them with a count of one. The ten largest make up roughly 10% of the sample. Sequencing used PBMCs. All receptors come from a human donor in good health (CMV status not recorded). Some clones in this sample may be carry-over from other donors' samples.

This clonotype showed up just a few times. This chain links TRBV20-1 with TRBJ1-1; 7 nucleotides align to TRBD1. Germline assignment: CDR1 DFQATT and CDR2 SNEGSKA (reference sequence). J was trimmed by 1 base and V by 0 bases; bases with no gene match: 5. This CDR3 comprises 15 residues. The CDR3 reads CSARDGGQSNTEAFF. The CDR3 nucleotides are TGCAGTGCTAGAGATGGGGGACAGTCGAACACTGAAGCTTTCTTT.

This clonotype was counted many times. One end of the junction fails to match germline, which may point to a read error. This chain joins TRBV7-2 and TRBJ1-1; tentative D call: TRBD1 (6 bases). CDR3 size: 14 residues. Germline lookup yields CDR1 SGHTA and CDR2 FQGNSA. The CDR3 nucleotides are TGTGCCAGCACCTTAGGAGGGGGAAACACTGAAGCTTTCTTT. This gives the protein CASTLGGGNTEAFF.

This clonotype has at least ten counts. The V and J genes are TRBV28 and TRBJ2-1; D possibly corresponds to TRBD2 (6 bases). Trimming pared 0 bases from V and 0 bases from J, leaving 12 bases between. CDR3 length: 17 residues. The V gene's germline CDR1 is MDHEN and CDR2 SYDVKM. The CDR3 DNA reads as TGTGCCAGCAGTTTATGGGGTGGGGACTCCTCCTACAATGAGCAGTTCTTC. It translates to CASSLWGGDSSYNEQFF.

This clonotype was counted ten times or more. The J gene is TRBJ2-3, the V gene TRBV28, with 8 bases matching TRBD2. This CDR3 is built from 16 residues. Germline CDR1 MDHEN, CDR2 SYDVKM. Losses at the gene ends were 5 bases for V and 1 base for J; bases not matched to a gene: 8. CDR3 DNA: TGTGCCAGCAGTCTTAAGCGGGAGCGAGGCACAGATACGCAGTATTTT. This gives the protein CASSLKRERGTDTQYF.

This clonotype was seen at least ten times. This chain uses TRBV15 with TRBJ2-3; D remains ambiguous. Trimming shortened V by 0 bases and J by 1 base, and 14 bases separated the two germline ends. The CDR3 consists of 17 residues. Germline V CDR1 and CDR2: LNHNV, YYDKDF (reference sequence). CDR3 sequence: CATSRDRNSARTDTQYF. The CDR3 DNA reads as TGTGCCACCAGCAGAGATAGGAACAGCGCCCGCACAGATACGCAGTATTTT.

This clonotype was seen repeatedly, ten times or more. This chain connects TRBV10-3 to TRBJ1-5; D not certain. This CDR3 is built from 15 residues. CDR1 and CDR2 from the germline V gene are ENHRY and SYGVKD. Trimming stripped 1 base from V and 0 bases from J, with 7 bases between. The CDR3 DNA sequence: TGTGCCATCAGTGAGTTTATGAATAGCAATCAGCCCCAGCATTTT. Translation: CAISEFMNSNQPQHF.

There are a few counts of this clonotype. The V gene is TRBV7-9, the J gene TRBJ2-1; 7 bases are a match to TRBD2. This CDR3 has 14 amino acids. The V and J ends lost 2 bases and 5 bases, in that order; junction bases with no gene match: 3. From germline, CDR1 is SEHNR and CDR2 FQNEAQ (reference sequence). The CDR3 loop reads CASSLSSGHNEQFF. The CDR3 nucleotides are TGTGCCAGCAGCTTATCTAGCGGACACAATGAGCAGTTCTTC.

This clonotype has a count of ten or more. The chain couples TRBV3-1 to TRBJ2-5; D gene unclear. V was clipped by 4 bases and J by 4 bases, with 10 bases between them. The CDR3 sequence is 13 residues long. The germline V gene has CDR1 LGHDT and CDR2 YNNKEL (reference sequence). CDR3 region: CASSPTGGETQYF. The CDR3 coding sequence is TGTGCCAGCAGCCCTACGGGTGGAGAGACCCAGTACTTC.

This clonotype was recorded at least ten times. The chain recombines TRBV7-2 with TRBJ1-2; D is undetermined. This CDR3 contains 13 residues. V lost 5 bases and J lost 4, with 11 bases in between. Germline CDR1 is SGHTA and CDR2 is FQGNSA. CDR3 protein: CASSPERVYGYTF. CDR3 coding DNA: TGTGCCAGCAGCCCCGAAAGGGTCTATGGCTACACCTTC.

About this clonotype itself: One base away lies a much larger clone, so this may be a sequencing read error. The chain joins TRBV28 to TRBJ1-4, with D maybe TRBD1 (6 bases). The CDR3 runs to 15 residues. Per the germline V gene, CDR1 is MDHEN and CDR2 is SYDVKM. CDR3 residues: CASSLHRETNVKLFF. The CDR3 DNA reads TGTGCCAGCAGTTTACACAGGGAAACTAATGTAAAACTGTTTTTT.

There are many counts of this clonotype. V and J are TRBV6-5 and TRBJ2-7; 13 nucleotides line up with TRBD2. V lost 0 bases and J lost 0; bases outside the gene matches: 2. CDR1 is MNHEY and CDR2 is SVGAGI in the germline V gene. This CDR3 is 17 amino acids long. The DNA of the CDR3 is TGTGCCAGCAGTTACTCTGGACTAGCGGGGGACTCCTACGAGCAGTACTTC. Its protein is CASSYSGLAGDSYEQYF.

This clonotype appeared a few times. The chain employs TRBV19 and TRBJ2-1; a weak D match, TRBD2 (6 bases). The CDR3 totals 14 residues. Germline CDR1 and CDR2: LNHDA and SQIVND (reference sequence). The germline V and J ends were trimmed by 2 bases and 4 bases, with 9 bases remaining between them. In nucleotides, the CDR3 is TGTGCCAGTAGTATAAGGGACTCTTACAATGAGCAGTTCTTC. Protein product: CASSIRDSYNEQFF.

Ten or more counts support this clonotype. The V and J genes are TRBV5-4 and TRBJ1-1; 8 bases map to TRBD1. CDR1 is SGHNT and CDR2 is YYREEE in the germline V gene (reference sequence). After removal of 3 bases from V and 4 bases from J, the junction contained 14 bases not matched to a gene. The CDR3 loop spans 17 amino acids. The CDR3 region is CASSSGTGRGGGTEAFF. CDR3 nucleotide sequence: TGTGCCAGCAGCTCCGGGACAGGCAGGGGGGGGGGCACTGAAGCTTTCTTT.

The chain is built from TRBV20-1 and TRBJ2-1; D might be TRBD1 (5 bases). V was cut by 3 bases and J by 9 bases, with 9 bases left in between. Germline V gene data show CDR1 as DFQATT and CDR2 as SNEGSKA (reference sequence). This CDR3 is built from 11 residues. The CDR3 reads CSARTETEQFF. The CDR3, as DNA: TGCAGTGCTAGGACAGAGACTGAGCAGTTCTTC.

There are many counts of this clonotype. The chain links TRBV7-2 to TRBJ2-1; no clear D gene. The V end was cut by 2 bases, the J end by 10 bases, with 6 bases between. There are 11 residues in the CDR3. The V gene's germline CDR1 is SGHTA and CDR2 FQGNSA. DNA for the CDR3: TGTGCCAGCAGCTTAAACTGGGAGCAGTTCTTC. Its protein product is CASSLNWEQFF. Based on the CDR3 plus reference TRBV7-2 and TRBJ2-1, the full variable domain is GAGVSQSPSNKVTEKGKDVELRCDPISGHTALYWYRQSLGQGLEFLIYFQGNSAPDKSGLPSDRFSAERTGGSVSTLTIQRTQQEDSAVYLCASSLNWEQFFGPGTRLTVL.

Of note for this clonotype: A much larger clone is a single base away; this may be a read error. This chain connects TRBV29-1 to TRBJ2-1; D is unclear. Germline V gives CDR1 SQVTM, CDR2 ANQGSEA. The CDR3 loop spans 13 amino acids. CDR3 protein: CSVPDSSYNEQSF. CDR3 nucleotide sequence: TGCAGCGTCCCTGATAGCTCCTACAATGAGCAGTCCTTC.

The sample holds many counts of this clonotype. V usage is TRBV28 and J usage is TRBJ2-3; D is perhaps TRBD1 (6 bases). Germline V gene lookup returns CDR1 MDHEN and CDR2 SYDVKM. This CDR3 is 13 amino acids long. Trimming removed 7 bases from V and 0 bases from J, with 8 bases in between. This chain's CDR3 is CASIDRSTDTQYF. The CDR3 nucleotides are TGTGCCAGCATAGACAGGAGCACAGATACGCAGTATTTT. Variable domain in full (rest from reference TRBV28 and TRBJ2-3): DVKVTQSSRYLVKRTGEKVFLECVQDMDHENMFWYRQDPGLGLRLIYFSYDVKMKEKGDIPEGYSVSREKKERFSLILESASTNQTSMYLCASIDRSTDTQYFGPGTRLTVL.

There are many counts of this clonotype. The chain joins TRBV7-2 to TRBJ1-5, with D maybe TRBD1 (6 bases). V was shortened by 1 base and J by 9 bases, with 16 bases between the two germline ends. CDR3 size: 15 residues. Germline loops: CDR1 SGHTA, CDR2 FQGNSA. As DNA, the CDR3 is TGTGCCAGCAGCTTAGATGCCAGGGGAAGTCGGCCCCAGCATTTT. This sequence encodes CASSLDARGSRPQHF.

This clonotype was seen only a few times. CDR3 in amino acids: CASSEEGSHNSPLHF. CDR3 in DNA: TGTGCCAGCAGTGAAGAGGGCAGCCATAATTCACCCCTCCACTTT. V usage is TRBV2 and J usage is TRBJ1-6; D gene uncertain. Trimming removed 1 base from V and 5 bases from J, with 9 bases in between. Germline values: CDR1 SNHLY, CDR2 FYNNEI. The CDR3 runs to 15 residues.

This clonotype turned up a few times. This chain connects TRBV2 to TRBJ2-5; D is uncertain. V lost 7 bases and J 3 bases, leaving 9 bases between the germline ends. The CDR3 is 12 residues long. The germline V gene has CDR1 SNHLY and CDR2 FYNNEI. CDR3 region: CASNPGKETQYF. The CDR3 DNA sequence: TGTGCCAGCAACCCAGGCAAAGAGACCCAGTACTTC.